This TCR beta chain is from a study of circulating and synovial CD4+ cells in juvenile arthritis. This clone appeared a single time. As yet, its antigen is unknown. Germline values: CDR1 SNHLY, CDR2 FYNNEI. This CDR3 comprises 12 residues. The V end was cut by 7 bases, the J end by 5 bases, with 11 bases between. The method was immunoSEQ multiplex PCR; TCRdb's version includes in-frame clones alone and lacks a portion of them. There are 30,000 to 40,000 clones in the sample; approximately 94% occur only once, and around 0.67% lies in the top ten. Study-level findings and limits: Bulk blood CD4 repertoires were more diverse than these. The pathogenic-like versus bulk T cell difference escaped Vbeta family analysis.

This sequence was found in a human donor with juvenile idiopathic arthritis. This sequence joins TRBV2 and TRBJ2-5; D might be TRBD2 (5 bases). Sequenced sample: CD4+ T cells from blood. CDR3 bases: TGTGCCAGCACCCCCGGCGGGGAGACCCAGTACTTC. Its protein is CASTPGGETQYF.